The rows below give T cell receptor beta chains drawn from one sample of a study of CD8 T cells in Susac syndrome. TCRdb used MiXCR to reprocess the immunoSEQ multiplex PCR reads, holding one entry per CDR3 protein. The table records approximately 150,000 distinct CDR3 sequences, 93% of them present only once. Sequencing was carried out using CD4+ T cells from PBMCs. These receptors were collected from a human donor with multiple sclerosis. The CDR3 runs from the conserved cysteine through the conserved F or W. The order of the fields is V gene, clone size, J gene, D gene, CDR3 protein, CDR3 DNA. The D gene is left open where the match is weak. Some rows mark clone size as missing; the rest say once, few, many or name a class of expanded clone.

TRBV5-1,-,TRBJ2-5,TRBD1,CASSGEGAAETQYF,TGCGCCAGCAGCGGCGAGGGGGCGGCGGAGACCCAGTACTTC
TRBV4-1,once,TRBJ1-5,-,CASSFSVVNRPQHF,TGCGCCAGCAGCTTCTCGGTGGTCAATCGGCCCCAGCATTTT
TRBV5-1,-,TRBJ2-3,-,CASSGGGQDTQYF,TGCGCCAGCAGTGGCGGGGGACAGGATACGCAGTATTTT
TRBV30,-,TRBJ1-1,TRBD1,CAWKARGSPSDTEAFF,TGTGCCTGGAAGGCCAGGGGGTCTCCGAGTGACACTGAAGCTTTCTTT
TRBV28,once,TRBJ1-3,TRBD1,CASSIGGASGNTIYF,TGTGCCAGCAGTATAGGGGGCGCGTCTGGAAACACCATATATTTT
TRBV5-4,-,TRBJ2-7,-,CASRGDFMNSYEQYF,TGTGCCAGCAGAGGGGACTTTATGAACTCCTACGAGCAGTACTTC
TRBV3-1,once,TRBJ1-2,TRBD1,CASSLTQGGGYTF,TGTGCCAGCAGCCTCACCCAGGGGGGAGGCTACACCTTC
TRBV12-3/TRBV12-4,once,TRBJ1-5,-,CASSFGSNRPQHF,TGTGCCAGCAGTTTTGGGAGCAATCGGCCCCAGCATTTT
TRBV30,-,TRBJ1-5,-,CAWSPRTVQPQHF,TGTGCCTGGAGCCCGCGGACTGTTCAGCCCCAGCATTTT
TRBV1,-,TRBJ2-3,-,CTNWRVCPDTQYF,TGCACCAACTGGAGGGTTTGCCCAGATACGCAGTATTTT
TRBV12-3/TRBV12-4,-,TRBJ1-5,-,CASSLRRNQPQHF,TGTGCCAGCAGCCTGCGGAGGAATCAGCCCCAGCATTTT
TRBV6-5,-,TRBJ1-1,TRBD1,CASSGQANTEAFF,TGTGCCAGCTCCGGACAGGCGAACACTGAAGCTTTCTTT
TRBV28,-,TRBJ2-7,TRBD2,CASITAGAGYEQYF,TGTGCCAGCATTACAGCGGGGGCGGGGTACGAGCAGTACTTC
TRBV2,-,TRBJ1-3,TRBD1,CASTFGQAGSGNTIYF,TGTGCCAGCACCTTTGGACAGGCCGGCTCTGGAAACACCATATATTTT
TRBV20-1,once,TRBJ1-2,-,CSAPRPSTNYGYTF,TGCAGTGCTCCTCGCCCTTCGACTAACTATGGCTACACCTTC
TRBV9,-,TRBJ1-3,-,CASSPQPTGSGNTIYF,TGTGCCAGCAGCCCCCAACCCACAGGGTCTGGAAACACCATATATTTT
TRBV12-3/TRBV12-4,-,TRBJ1-1,TRBD1,CASSPDREGTEAFF,TGTGCCAGCAGTCCCGACAGGGAGGGCACTGAAGCTTTCTTT
TRBV12-3/TRBV12-4,-,TRBJ2-5,TRBD1,CASSFRIGQGPETQYF,TGTGCCAGCAGTTTCCGAATTGGACAGGGGCCAGAGACCCAGTACTTC
TRBV29-1,-,TRBJ1-4,-,CSVLHGPLNEKLFF,TGCAGCGTTCTCCACGGGCCCCTTAATGAAAAACTGTTTTTT
TRBV7-2,-,TRBJ2-5,-,CASSPPARGTKTQYF,TGTGCCAGCAGCCCCCCCGCGAGGGGGACGAAGACCCAGTACTTC
TRBV19,once,TRBJ2-7,TRBD1,CASSIDLSGQGTDEQYF,TGTGCCAGTAGTATAGATCTTTCGGGACAGGGGACCGACGAGCAGTACTTC
TRBV7-9,-,TRBJ2-5,TRBD2,CASSLPRLAGGKETQYF,TGTGCCAGCAGCTTACCCCGACTAGCGGGGGGGAAAGAGACCCAGTACTTC
TRBV12-3/TRBV12-4,-,TRBJ2-1,-,CASSHREPHHEQFF,TGTGCCAGCAGCCACAGGGAACCCCACCATGAGCAGTTCTTC
TRBV9,few,TRBJ2-1,-,CASSVVGGAYNEQFF,TGTGCCAGCAGCGTAGTTGGGGGGGCTTACAATGAGCAGTTCTTC
TRBV20-1,-,TRBJ2-1,TRBD1,CSARSSGQLYNEQFF,TGCAGTGCTAGATCCTCGGGACAGCTATACAATGAGCAGTTCTTC
TRBV18,-,TRBJ2-1,TRBD1,CASSPKGTGEDNEQFF,TGTGCCAGCTCACCAAAAGGGACAGGGGAGGACAATGAGCAGTTCTTC
TRBV3-1,-,TRBJ2-4,-,CASSQSSAGRNIQYF,TGTGCCAGCAGCCAATCCTCGGCGGGACGGAACATTCAGTACTTC
TRBV28,-,TRBJ1-2,-,CASSLTGRNTF,TGTGCCAGCAGCCTCACAGGGCGTAACACCTTC
TRBV7-2,-,TRBJ1-4,TRBD1,CASSKDRVNEKLFF,TGTGCCAGCAGTAAGGACAGGGTTAATGAAAAACTGTTTTTT
TRBV5-1,-,TRBJ2-5,TRBD2,CASSRTSGSTETQYF,TGCGCCAGCAGTAGGACTAGCGGGAGCACAGAGACCCAGTACTTC
TRBV12-3/TRBV12-4,once,TRBJ1-1,-,CASSFAENTEAFF,TGTGCCAGCAGTTTCGCAGAGAACACTGAAGCTTTCTTT